The rows below give T cell receptor beta chains drawn from one sample of a study of shared clonotypes between healthy human individuals. Assay used: immunoSEQ multiplex PCR; TCRdb lists only in-frame clones, some missing. Among 550,000 to 800,000 clones listed, approximately 79% were seen once. Sequenced material: memory CD4+ T cells sorted from blood. Every receptor here comes from a young woman in good health. CDR3s include the opening cysteine and the closing phenylalanine or tryptophan. The D gene is left open where the match is weak. Clone size is stated in some rows and not others, as once, few, many or a class when expanded.

TRBJ2-5	-	TRBD2	TRBV5-4	TGTGCCAGCAGCTTGGCTAGCGGGTCACAAGAGACCCAGTACTTC	CASSLASGSQETQYF
TRBJ1-2	once	TRBD1	TRBV18	TGTGCCAGCTCACCTTTACGGGACAGTAACTATGACTACACCTTC	CASSPLRDSNYDYTF
TRBJ2-1	-	-	TRBV5-1	TGCGCCAGCAGCTCTTCTGCCGGCAACTCCTACAATGAGCAGTTCTTC	CASSSSAGNSYNEQFF
TRBJ2-2	-	TRBD2	TRBV11-2	TGTGCCAGCAGCTCGGGACTAGCGGGAGGCGGGACCGGGGAGCTGTTTTTT	CASSSGLAGGGTGELFF
TRBJ1-1	-	-	TRBV5-1	TGCGCCAGCAGCTTCCTATTTACAGGGTCGCGGAACACTGAAGCTTTCTTT	CASSFLFTGSRNTEAFF
TRBJ2-7	few	-	TRBV7-9	TGTGCCAGCAGCTCCGGCCAGGGTCCATCCTACGAGCAGTACTTC	CASSSGQGPSYEQYF
TRBJ1-1	-	-	TRBV11-2	TGTGCCAGTCGTCGCGGGACTGAAGCTTTCTTT	CASRRGTEAFF
TRBJ2-3	-	-	TRBV10-3	TGTGCCATCGCCGCTAGCCGAGCCACAGATACGCAGTATTTT	CAIAASRATDTQYF
TRBJ2-1	-	TRBD2	TRBV5-1	TGCGCCAGCAGGACTAGCAGCTCCTACAATGAGCAGTTCTTC	CASRTSSSYNEQFF
TRBJ2-5	-	-	TRBV29-1	TGCAGCGTTGAAAAGACAGCGGAGACCCAGTACTTC	CSVEKTAETQYF
TRBJ2-1	once	TRBD2	TRBV6-1	TGTGCCAGCAGTTGGACTAGCGAGGGAACCAATGAGCAGTTCTTC	CASSWTSEGTNEQFF
TRBJ2-5	-	-	TRBV7-6	TGTGCCAGCAGACGACAGCCCTCCGAAGAGACCCAGTACTTC	CASRRQPSEETQYF
TRBJ2-2	-	-	TRBV9	TGTGCCAGCAGCGTAGGCGGCAGCAACACCGGGGAGCTGTTTTTT	CASSVGGSNTGELFF
TRBJ2-1	-	TRBD1	TRBV15	TGTGCCACCAGAAGGACAGGGCCTTTTGTGGGGGAAACCTACAATGAGCAGTTCTTC	CATRRTGPFVGETYNEQFF
TRBJ2-7	once	TRBD1	TRBV28	TGTGCCAGCAGTTTCTCGGGACAGGGGTCTGGCGAGCAGTACTTC	CASSFSGQGSGEQYF
TRBJ2-1	-	TRBD2	TRBV5-1	TGCGCCAGCAGCTCCGGACTAGCGGACAATGAGCAGTTCTTC	CASSSGLADNEQFF
TRBJ2-7	-	-	TRBV20-1	TGCAGTGCTAGCGGACGCTACGAGCAGTACTTC	CSASGRYEQYF
TRBJ2-4	many	-	TRBV28	TGTGCCAGCAGTTTTCTCGGTAAAGCGGACATTCAGTACTTC	CASSFLGKADIQYF
TRBJ1-5	-	TRBD1	TRBV6-1	TGTGCCAGCACCAAAAGGGGACAGCTAGATCAGCCCCAGCATTTT	CASTKRGQLDQPQHF
TRBJ2-3	once	TRBD2	TRBV6-1	TGTGCCGGAAGACTAGCGGGAGGGAAAGATACGCAGTATTTT	CAGRLAGGKDTQYF
TRBJ1-3	few	TRBD1	TRBV10-2	TGCGCCAGCAGAGGACAGGGATCTGGAAACACCATATATTTT	CASRGQGSGNTIYF
TRBJ2-7	once	-	TRBV2	TGTGCCAGCAGTGTCGAAAAGGTTAAGCAGTACTTC	CASSVEKVKQYF
TRBJ2-6	-	-	TRBV25-1	TGTGCCAGCAGTGAATTATCAGGGATCGGGGCCAACGTCCTGACTTTC	CASSELSGIGANVLTF
TRBJ1-5	-	TRBD1	TRBV28	TGTGCCAGCACCCCCGGGACAGGGGTGAGGCAGCCCCAGCATTTT	CASTPGTGVRQPQHF
TRBJ2-7	few	-	TRBV6-6	TGTGCCAGCAGTTACACCACCTACGAGCAGTACTTC	CASSYTTYEQYF
TRBJ1-1	-	-	TRBV5-1	TGCGCCAGCAGCCTCCAAGGACAGAAGAACACTGAAGCTTTCTTT	CASSLQGQKNTEAFF
TRBJ2-1	-	-	TRBV20-1	TGCAGTGCTACGCCGTACAATGAGCAGTTCTTC	CSATPYNEQFF
TRBJ2-1	many	-	TRBV28	TGTGCCAGCACCGGAGGACCCGAGCAGTTCTTC	CASTGGPEQFF
TRBJ2-5	-	TRBD2	TRBV5-6	TGTGCCAGCGCTGGCTGGGGGCTAGCGGGAGAGACCCAGTACTTC	CASAGWGLAGETQYF
TRBJ1-5	-	-	TRBV19	TGTGCCAGTAGTTCGGCGGGTCCTTTTAATCAGCCCCAGCATTTT	CASSSAGPFNQPQHF
TRBJ2-1	few	TRBD2	TRBV2	TGTGCCAGCAGGGGGACTAGCGGGACTAATGAGCAGTTCTTC	CASRGTSGTNEQFF
TRBJ2-2	-	-	TRBV28	TGTGCCACCTTTCCGCCCGCAGACAACACCGGGGAGCTGTTTTTT	CATFPPADNTGELFF